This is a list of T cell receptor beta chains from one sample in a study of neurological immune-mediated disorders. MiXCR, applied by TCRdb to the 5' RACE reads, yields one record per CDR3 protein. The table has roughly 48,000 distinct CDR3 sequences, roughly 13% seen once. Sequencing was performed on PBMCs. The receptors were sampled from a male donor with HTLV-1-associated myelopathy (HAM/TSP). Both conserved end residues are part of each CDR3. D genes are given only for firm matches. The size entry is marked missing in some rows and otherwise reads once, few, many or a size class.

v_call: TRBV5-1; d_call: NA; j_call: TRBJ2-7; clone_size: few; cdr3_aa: CASSLVSRVRSTYEQYF; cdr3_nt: TGCGCCAGCAGCTTGGTTTCGCGCGTCCGGAGCACCTACGAGCAGTACTTC
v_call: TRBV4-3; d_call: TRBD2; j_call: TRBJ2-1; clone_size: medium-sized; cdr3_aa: CASSQGLAGGPVEQFF; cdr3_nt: TGCGCCAGCAGCCAGGGACTAGCGGGGGGGCCGGTTGAGCAGTTCTTC
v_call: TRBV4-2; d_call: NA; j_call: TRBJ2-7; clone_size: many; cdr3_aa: CASSQVSGIAYEQYF; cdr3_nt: TGTGCCAGCAGCCAAGTATCGGGGATCGCCTACGAGCAGTACTTC
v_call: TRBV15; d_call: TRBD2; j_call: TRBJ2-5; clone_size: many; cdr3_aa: CATSLSGGQETQYF; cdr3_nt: TGTGCCACCAGCCTTAGCGGGGGACAAGAGACCCAGTACTTC
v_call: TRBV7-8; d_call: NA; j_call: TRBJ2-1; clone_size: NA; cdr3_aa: CASSLGRGLYNEQFF; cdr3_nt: TGTGCCAGCAGCTTAGGTCGGGGGCTCTACAATGAGCAGTTCTTC
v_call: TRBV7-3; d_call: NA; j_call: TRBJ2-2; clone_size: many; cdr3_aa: CASSPDFTGELFF; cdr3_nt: TGTGCCAGCAGCCCTGATTTTACCGGGGAGCTGTTTTTT
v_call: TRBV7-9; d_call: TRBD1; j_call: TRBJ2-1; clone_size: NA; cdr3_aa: CASKTDRDVEQFF; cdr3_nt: TGTGCCAGCAAGACAGACAGGGATGTTGAGCAGTTCTTC
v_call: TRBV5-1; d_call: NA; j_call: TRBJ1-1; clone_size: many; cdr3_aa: CASSPLGGAGTEAFF; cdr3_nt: TGCGCCAGCAGCCCCCTCGGGGGGGCGGGCACTGAAGCTTTCTTT
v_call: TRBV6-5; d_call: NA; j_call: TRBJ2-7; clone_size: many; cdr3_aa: CASSSGVGGEQYF; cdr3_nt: TGTGCCAGCAGTTCAGGGGTGGGCGGCGAGCAGTACTTC
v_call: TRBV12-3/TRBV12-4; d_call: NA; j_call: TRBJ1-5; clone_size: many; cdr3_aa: CASSLTSNQPQHF; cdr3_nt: TGTGCCAGCAGTTTGACTAGCAATCAGCCCCAGCATTTT
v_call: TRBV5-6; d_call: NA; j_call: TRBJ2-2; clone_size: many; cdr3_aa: CASSLGGSNTGELFF; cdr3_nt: TGTGCCAGCAGCTTGGGTGGTTCTAACACCGGGGAGCTGTTTTTT
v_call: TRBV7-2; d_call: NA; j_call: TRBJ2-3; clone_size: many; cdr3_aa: CASSLNQVSYTQYF; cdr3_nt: TGTGCCAGCAGCTTAAATCAGGTCTCGTATACGCAGTATTTT
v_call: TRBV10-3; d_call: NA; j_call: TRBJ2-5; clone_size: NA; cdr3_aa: CAIKSPGGNTIYFGETQYF; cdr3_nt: NA
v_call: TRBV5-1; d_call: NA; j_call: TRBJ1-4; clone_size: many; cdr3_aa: CASSPGQSATNEKLFF; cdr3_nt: TGCGCCAGCAGCCCCGGACAGAGTGCAACTAATGAAAAACTGTTTTTT
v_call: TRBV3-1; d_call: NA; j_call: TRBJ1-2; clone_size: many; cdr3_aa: CASSAKFYGYTF; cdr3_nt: TGTGCCAGCAGCGCTAAATTCTATGGCTACACCTTC